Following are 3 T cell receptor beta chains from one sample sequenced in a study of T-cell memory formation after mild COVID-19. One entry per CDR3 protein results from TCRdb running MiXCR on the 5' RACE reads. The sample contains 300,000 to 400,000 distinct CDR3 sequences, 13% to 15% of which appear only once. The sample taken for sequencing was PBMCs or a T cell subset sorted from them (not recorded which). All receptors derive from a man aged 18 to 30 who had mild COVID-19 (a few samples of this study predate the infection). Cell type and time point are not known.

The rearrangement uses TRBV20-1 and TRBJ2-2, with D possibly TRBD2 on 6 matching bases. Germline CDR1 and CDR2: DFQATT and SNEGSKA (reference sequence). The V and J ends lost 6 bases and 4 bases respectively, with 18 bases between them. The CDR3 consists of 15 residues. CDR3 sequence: CSASDPAGFTGELFF. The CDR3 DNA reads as TGCAGTGCATCTGACCCTGCGGGGTTCACCGGGGAGCTGTTTTTT.

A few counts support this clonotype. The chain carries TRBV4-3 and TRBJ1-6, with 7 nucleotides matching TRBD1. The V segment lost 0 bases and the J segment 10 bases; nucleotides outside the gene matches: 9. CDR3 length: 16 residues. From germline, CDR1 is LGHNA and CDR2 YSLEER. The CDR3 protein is CASSQERGRFGSPLHF. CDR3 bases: TGCGCCAGCAGCCAAGAGAGGGGGCGCTTTGGATCACCCCTCCACTTT.

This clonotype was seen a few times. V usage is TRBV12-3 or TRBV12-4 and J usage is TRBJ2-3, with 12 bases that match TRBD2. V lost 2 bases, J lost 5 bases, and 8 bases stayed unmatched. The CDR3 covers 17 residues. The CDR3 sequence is CASSLRRLAGAVDTQYF. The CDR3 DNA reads TGTGCCAGCAGTTTAAGGAGACTAGCGGGGGCCGTAGATACGCAGTATTTT.